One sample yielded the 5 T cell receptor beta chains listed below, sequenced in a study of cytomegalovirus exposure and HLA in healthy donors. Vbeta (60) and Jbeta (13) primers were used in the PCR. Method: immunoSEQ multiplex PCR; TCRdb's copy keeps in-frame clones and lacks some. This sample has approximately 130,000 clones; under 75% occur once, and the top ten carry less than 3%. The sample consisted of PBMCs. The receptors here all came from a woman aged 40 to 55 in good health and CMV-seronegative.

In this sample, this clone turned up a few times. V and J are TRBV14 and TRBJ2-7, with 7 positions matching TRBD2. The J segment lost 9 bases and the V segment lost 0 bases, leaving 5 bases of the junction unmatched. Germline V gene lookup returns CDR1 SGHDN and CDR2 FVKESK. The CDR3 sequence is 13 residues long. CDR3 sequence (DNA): TGTGCCAGCAGCCAAGAGCCGGGGAGGGTGCAGTACTTC. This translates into CASSQEPGRVQYF.

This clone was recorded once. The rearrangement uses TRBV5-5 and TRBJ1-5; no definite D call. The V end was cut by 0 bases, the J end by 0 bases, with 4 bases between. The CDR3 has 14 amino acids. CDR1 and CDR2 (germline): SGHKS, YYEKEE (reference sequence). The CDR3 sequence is CASSLDGSNQPQHF. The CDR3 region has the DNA TGTGCCAGCAGCTTGGACGGTAGCAATCAGCCCCAGCATTTT. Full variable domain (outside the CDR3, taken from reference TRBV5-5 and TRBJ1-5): DAGVTQSPTHLIKTRGQQVTLRCSPISGHKSVSWYQQVLGQGPQFIFQYYEKEERGRGNFPDRFSARQFPNYSSELNVNALLLGDSALYLCASSLDGSNQPQHFGDGTRLSIL.

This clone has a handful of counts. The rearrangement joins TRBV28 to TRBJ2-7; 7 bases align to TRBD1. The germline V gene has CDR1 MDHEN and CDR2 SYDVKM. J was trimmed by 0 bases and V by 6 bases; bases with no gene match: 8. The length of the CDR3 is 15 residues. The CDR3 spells CASSYRGPTSYEQYF. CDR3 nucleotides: TGTGCCAGCAGCTACAGGGGCCCGACCTCCTACGAGCAGTACTTC.

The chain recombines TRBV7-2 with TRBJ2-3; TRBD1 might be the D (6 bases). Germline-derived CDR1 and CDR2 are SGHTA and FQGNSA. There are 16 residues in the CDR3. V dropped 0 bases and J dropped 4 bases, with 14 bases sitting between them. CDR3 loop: CASSLAPNREPDTQYF. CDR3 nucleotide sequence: TGTGCCAGCAGCTTAGCGCCGAACAGGGAACCAGATACGCAGTATTTT. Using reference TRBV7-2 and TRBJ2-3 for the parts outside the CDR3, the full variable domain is GAGVSQSPSNKVTEKGKDVELRCDPISGHTALYWYRQSLGQGLEFLIYFQGNSAPDKSGLPSDRFSAERTGGSVSTLTIQRTQQEDSAVYLCASSLAPNREPDTQYFGPGTRLTVL.

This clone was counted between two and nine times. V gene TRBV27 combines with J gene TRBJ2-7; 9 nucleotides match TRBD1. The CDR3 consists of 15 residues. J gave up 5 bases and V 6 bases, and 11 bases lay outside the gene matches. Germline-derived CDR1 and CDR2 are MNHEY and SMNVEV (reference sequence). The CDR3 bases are TGTGCCAGCAGCATCCACGGGACAGGGCTCAACGAGCAGTACTTC. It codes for CASSIHGTGLNEQYF.